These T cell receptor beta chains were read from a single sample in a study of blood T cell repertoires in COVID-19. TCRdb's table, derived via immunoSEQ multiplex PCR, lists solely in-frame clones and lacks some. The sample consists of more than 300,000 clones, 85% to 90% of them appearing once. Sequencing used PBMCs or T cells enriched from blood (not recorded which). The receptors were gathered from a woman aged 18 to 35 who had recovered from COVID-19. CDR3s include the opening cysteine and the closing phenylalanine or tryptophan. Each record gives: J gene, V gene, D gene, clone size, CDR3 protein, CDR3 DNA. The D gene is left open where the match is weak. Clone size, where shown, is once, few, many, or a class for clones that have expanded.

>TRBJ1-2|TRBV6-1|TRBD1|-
CASSDWDRAELNYGYTF
TGTGCCAGCAGTGACTGGGACAGGGCCGAACTTAACTATGGCTACACCTTC
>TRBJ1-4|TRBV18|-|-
CASSPWAVSATNEKLFF
TGTGCCAGCTCACCATGGGCAGTGTCTGCAACTAATGAAAAACTGTTTTTT
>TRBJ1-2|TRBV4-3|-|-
CASSPTRDKDFYGYTF
TGCGCCAGCAGCCCTACCCGGGACAAGGATTTCTATGGCTACACCTTC
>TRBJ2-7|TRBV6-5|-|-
CASRRDTRSYEQYF
TGTGCCAGCAGACGGGACACGCGTTCCTACGAGCAGTACTTC
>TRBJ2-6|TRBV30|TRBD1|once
CAWRLMTGLEGANVLTF
TGTGCCTGGCGCTTGATGACAGGGTTGGAAGGGGCCAACGTCCTGACTTTC
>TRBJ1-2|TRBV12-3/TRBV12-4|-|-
CASSSTGSGYTF
TGTGCCAGCAGTTCAACAGGGAGCGGCTACACCTTC
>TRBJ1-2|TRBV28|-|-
CASSSPPGEDYGYTF
TGTGCCAGCAGTTCCCCCCCCGGTGAGGACTATGGCTACACCTTC
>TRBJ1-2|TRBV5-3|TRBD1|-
CARSLAIGQGGRYGYTF
TGTGCCAGAAGCTTGGCGATCGGACAGGGCGGACGGTATGGCTACACCTTC
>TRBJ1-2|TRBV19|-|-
CASSISENYGYTF
TGTGCCAGTAGTATATCAGAAAACTATGGCTACACCTTC
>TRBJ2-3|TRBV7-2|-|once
CASSLDGGPRTDTQYF
TGTGCCAGCAGCTTAGACGGGGGGCCGCGCACAGATACGCAGTATTTT
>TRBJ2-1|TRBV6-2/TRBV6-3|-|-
CASSSPRRTGIGEQFF
TGTGCCAGCAGTTCCCCCCGGAGAACGGGGATAGGTGAGCAGTTCTTC
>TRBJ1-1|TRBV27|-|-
CASSPLLEAASEAFF
TGTGCCAGCAGCCCACTCTTGGAGGCAGCATCTGAAGCTTTCTTT
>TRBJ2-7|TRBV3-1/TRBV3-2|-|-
CASSQVANYEQYF
TGTGCCAGCAGCCAAGTAGCTAACTACGAGCAGTACTTC
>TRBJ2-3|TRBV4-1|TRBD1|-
CASSQATGGSTDTQYF
TGCGCCAGCAGCCAAGCAACAGGGGGCAGCACAGATACGCAGTATTTT
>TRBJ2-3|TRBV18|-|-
CASSPPQGSGTDTQYF
TGTGCCAGCTCACCACCGCAGGGGAGCGGCACAGATACGCAGTATTTT
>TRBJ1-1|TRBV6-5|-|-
CASSYSPRAVEAFF
TGTGCCAGCAGTTACTCGCCCAGGGCCGTTGAAGCTTTCTTT
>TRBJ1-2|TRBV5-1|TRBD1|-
CASSLGQGASYGYTF
TGCGCCAGCAGCTTGGGGCAGGGGGCTTCCTATGGCTACACCTTC
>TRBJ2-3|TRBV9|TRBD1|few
CASSERTGDQVDTQYF
TGTGCCAGCAGCGAAAGGACAGGGGATCAGGTAGATACGCAGTATTTT
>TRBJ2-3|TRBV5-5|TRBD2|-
CASSPPLAGSADTQYF
TGTGCCAGCAGCCCACCACTAGCGGGGTCTGCAGATACGCAGTATTTT
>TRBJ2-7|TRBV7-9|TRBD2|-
CASSLHGRGVAYEQYF
TGTGCCAGCAGCTTACACGGGAGGGGGGTAGCCTACGAGCAGTACTTC
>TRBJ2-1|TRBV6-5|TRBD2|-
CASRLNSGGGNEQFF
TGTGCCAGCAGATTAAATAGCGGGGGCGGCAATGAGCAGTTCTTC
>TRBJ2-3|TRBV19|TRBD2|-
CASSSGLAISTDTQYF
TGTGCCAGTAGTTCAGGACTAGCGATCAGCACAGATACGCAGTATTTT
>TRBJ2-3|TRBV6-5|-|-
CASRPLTDTDTQYF
TGTGCCAGCAGGCCTCTTACTGACACAGATACGCAGTATTTT
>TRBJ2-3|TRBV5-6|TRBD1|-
CASSLGQGLISQYF
TGTGCCAGCAGCTTGGGACAGGGATTAATATCGCAGTATTTT
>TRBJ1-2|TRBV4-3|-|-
CASSQDWGEDYGYTF
TGCGCCAGCAGCCAAGATTGGGGGGAGGACTATGGCTACACCTTC
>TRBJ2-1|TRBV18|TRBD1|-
CASGDRQGGYNEQFF
TGTGCCAGCGGGGACCGACAGGGTGGCTACAATGAGCAGTTCTTC
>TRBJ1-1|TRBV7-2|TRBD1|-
CASSRQGAVNTEAFF
TGTGCCAGCAGCAGGCAGGGGGCGGTGAACACTGAAGCTTTCTTT
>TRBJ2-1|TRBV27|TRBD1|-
CASSPGTEYNEQFF
TGTGCCAGCAGCCCCGGGACAGAGTACAATGAGCAGTTCTTC
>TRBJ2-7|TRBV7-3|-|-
CASSPTGPGEQYF
TGTGCCAGCAGCCCGACAGGTCCCGGCGAGCAGTACTTC
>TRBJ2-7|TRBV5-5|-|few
CASVLESPYEQYF
TGTGCCAGCGTGTTAGAGTCCCCCTACGAGCAGTACTTC
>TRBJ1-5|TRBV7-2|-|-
CASSFNSYQPQHF
TGTGCCAGCAGCTTTAACAGCTATCAGCCCCAGCATTTT
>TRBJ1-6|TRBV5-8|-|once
CASRPGTPNSPLHF
TGTGCCAGCAGGCCCGGGACTCCAAATTCACCCCTCCACTTT
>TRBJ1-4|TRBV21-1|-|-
CASSKVVFEKLFF
TGTGCCAGCAGCAAAGTAGTTTTTGAAAAACTGTTTTTT
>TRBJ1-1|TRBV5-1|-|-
CASSLVDTEAFF
TGCGCCAGCAGCTTGGTCGACACTGAAGCTTTCTTT
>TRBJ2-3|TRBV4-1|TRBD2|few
CASSQGPLYDGGAIVQYF
TGCGCCAGCAGCCAGGGCCCCCTCTACGACGGGGGGGCCATCGTGCAGTATTTT
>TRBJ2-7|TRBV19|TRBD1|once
CASSTLISGTGTYEQYF
TGTGCCAGTAGTACGCTGATCTCCGGGACAGGAACCTACGAGCAGTACTTC
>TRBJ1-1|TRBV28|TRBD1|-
CASGDRGSTEAFF
TGTGCCAGCGGGGACAGGGGGTCGACTGAAGCTTTCTTT
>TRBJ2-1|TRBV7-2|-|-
CASSLSLYNEQFF
TGTGCCAGCAGCTTGTCACTATACAATGAGCAGTTCTTC
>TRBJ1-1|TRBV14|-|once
CASSQGTSTEAFF
TGTGCCAGCAGCCAAGGGACATCGACTGAAGCTTTCTTT
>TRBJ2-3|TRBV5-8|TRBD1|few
CASSPGTVSTDTQYF
TGTGCCAGCAGCCCAGGGACAGTTAGCACAGATACGCAGTATTTT
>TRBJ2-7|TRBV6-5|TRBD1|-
CATMARETGGGEQYF
TGTGCCACCATGGCCCGAGAGACAGGGGGAGGCGAGCAGTACTTC
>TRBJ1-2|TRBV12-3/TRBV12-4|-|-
CASSHGQRGGYTF
TGTGCCAGCAGCCATGGCCAACGAGGGGGCTACACCTTC
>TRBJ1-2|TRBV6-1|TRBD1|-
CASSATGNTLMRGYTF
TGTGCCAGCAGTGCGACAGGGAACACTCTAATGCGTGGCTACACCTTC
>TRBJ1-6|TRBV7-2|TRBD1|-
CASSSRQGVRSPLHF
TGTGCCAGCAGCTCTCGACAGGGGGTCAGGTCACCCCTCCACTTT
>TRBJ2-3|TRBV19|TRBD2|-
CASSTGSSGRTDTQYF
TGTGCCAGTAGTACGGGGAGTAGCGGGCGCACAGATACGCAGTATTTT
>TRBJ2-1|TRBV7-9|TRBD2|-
CASSLGSRGAADNEQFF
TGTGCCAGCAGCTTGGGCTCGCGGGGGGCCGCCGACAATGAGCAGTTCTTC
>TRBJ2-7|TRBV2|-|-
CAGKRSTDYYEQYF
TGTGCCGGCAAGCGGTCCACGGATTACTACGAGCAGTACTTC
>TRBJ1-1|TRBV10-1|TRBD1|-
CASSSGGSPLEAFF
TGCGCCAGCAGTTCAGGGGGCAGCCCTCTTGAAGCTTTCTTT
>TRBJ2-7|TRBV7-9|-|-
CASSPSYEQYF
TGTGCCAGCAGCCCTTCCTACGAGCAGTACTTC
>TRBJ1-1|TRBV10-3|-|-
CAIVVNRKGGEAFF
TGTGCCATCGTGGTGAACAGGAAAGGGGGTGAAGCTTTCTTT
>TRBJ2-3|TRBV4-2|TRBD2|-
CASRLSTSGGATKEYF
TGTGCCAGCAGACTTTCGACTAGCGGGGGGGCCACGAAGGAGTATTTT
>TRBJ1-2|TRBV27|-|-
CASSSTLGAGAVYGYTF
TGTGCCAGCAGTTCCACGTTAGGTGCAGGGGCAGTTTATGGCTACACCTTC
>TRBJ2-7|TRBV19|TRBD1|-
CASSRRQGNYEQYF
TGTGCCAGTAGTCGGCGACAGGGAAACTACGAGCAGTACTTC